The entry that follows covers one T cell receptor (beta chain) sequence. The sample is drawn from a study of shared clonotypes between healthy human individuals. TCRdb's copy holds only in-frame clones and misses some; the assay was immunoSEQ multiplex PCR. The data show about 2.5 million clones, about nine tenths seen once. Germline CDR1 and CDR2: SGHDT and YYEEEE. The V gene lost 1 base and the J gene lost 4 bases, with 11 bases spanning the gap. The CDR3 sequence is 15 residues long. This receptor was obtained from a man aged 18-30 years in good health. Some clones in this sample may be carry-over from other donors' samples. Material for sequencing was naive CD4+ T cells from PBMCs. Specified subset: CD45RA+ positively selected. J is TRBJ1-4 and V is TRBV5-6; D gene ambiguous. CDR3 residues: CASSLFAGLNEKLFF. The CDR3 DNA reads TGTGCCAGCAGCTTGTTTGCAGGTCTTAATGAAAAACTGTTTTTT.